The 23 T cell receptor beta chains presented below share a single source sample, sequenced in a study of cytomegalovirus exposure and HLA in healthy donors. PCR was performed using 60 Vbeta and 13 Jbeta primers. The data were produced by immunoSEQ multiplex PCR, yet TCRdb's version contains in-frame clones alone and is incomplete. The table records some 150,000 clones, 77% of them present only once. The sample taken for sequencing was PBMCs. All receptors come from a woman aged 25 to 45 in good health and CMV-seronegative.

This clone was picked up a small number of times. The chain links TRBV5-5 to TRBJ1-4; TRBD1 matches 7 bases. V was pared by 0 bases and J by 4 bases, with 6 bases of the junction left unmatched. Germline-derived CDR1 and CDR2 are SGHKS and YYEKEE (reference sequence). CDR3 size: 16 residues. CDR3 protein: CASSLEGGAGNEKLFF. The DNA of the CDR3 is TGTGCCAGCAGCTTGGAAGGGGGCGCGGGTAATGAAAAACTGTTTTTT.

The CDR3 loop is CASSLSGDEQYF. The CDR3 bases are TGTGCCAGCAGTTTAAGCGGTGACGAGCAGTACTTC. The chain couples TRBV6-6 to TRBJ2-7; D possibly corresponds to TRBD2 (5 bases). CDR3 length equals 12 residues. The V end was cut by 4 bases, the J end by 5 bases, with 9 bases between. The V gene's germline CDR1 is MNHNY and CDR2 SVGAGI (reference sequence).

This chain links TRBV27 with TRBJ2-1; 9 bases line up with TRBD2. This CDR3 has 16 amino acids. Trimming at V came to 3 bases and at J to 2 bases, leaving 5 bases not matched to a gene. Germline V lookup: CDR1 MNHEY, CDR2 SMNVEV (reference sequence). Written as DNA, the CDR3 is TGTGCCAGCAGTTTCCCCGGGACTAGCACCTACAATGAGCAGTTCTTC. This codes for CASSFPGTSTYNEQFF.

This clone has just one count. The genes are TRBV19 and TRBJ2-7; possibly TRBD2 for D (6 bases). With 10 bases removed from V and 1 base from J, the gap between germline ends came to 23 bases. The CDR3 is 16 amino acids. CDR1 is LNHDA, CDR2 SQIVND, per germline (reference sequence). The CDR3 here is CATSIGGIAPSYEQYF. In nucleotides, the CDR3 is TGTGCCACCTCAATCGGGGGAATCGCCCCTTCCTACGAGCAGTACTTC.

The chain uses TRBV5-6 and TRBJ2-7, with 7 bases lining up with TRBD1. The germline gives CDR1 SGHDT, CDR2 YYEEEE. V lost 4 bases, J lost 1 base, and 5 bases stayed unmatched. This CDR3 comprises 14 residues. CDR3 DNA: TGTGCCAGCAGCGGGACAGATACTTCCTACGAGCAGTACTTC. Translated: CASSGTDTSYEQYF.

The gene calls are TRBV5-1 and TRBJ2-2; D possibly corresponds to TRBD1 (5 bases). This CDR3 comprises 15 residues. The V gene lost 0 bases and the J gene lost 6 bases, with 12 bases spanning the gap. Germline CDR1 reads SGHRS; CDR2 reads YFSETQ. Written as DNA, the CDR3 is TGCGCCAGCAGCTTGGTTCAGGGCGACCCCGGGGAGCTGTTTTTT. Protein product: CASSLVQGDPGELFF.

The chain employs TRBV15 and TRBJ1-5, with D uncertain. Germline assignment: CDR1 LNHNV and CDR2 YYDKDF (reference sequence). This CDR3 spans 12 amino acids. V was clipped by 4 bases and J by 4 bases, with 5 bases between them. DNA of the CDR3: TGTGCCACCAGCACTGTAAATCAGCCCCAGCATTTT. Translation gives CATSTVNQPQHF. The full variable domain, completed using reference TRBV15 and TRBJ1-5, is DAMVIQNPRYQVTQFGKPVTLSCSQTLNHNVMYWYQQKSSQAPKLLFHYYDKDFNNEADTPDNFQSRRPNTSFCFLDIRSPGLGDTAMYLCATSTVNQPQHFGDGTRLSIL.

The chain links TRBV19 to TRBJ1-5, with TRBD1 matching 10 bases. The V gene end was trimmed by 6 bases and the J gene end by 3 bases; junction bases not matched to a gene: 8. This CDR3 has 16 residues. The germline V gene encodes CDR1 LNHDA and CDR2 SQIVND (reference sequence). As DNA, the CDR3 is TGTGCCAGTAGGCTAAGGACAGGGGGTTTCAATCAGCCCCAGCATTTT. Residues: CASRLRTGGFNQPQHF. The full variable domain, completed using reference TRBV19 and TRBJ1-5, is DGGITQSPKYLFRKEGQNVTLSCEQNLNHDAMYWYRQDPGQGLRLIYYSQIVNDFQKGDIAEGYSVSREKKESFPLTVTSAQKNPTAFYLCASRLRTGGFNQPQHFGDGTRLSIL.

The chain has TRBV9 and TRBJ1-1; 8 bases match TRBD1. Looked up from germline, CDR1 is SGDLS and CDR2 is YYNGEE. V shed 4 bases and J 5 bases; nucleotides not matched to a gene: 10. The CDR3 contains 15 residues. The CDR3 here is CASSSRTGKGTEAFF. As DNA, the CDR3 is TGTGCCAGCAGCTCCCGGACAGGGAAGGGGACTGAAGCTTTCTTT.

This clone was seen a few times. The chain has TRBV19 and TRBJ2-2; TRBD1 aligns across 9 bases. The CDR3 extends over 16 amino acids. CDR1 and CDR2 from the germline V gene are LNHDA and SQIVND (reference sequence). The trim removed 6 bases at V and 4 bases at J, leaving 9 bases unmatched. CDR3 protein: CASSQGQGSGTGELFF. The CDR3 nucleotides are TGTGCCAGTAGCCAAGGACAGGGGTCGGGCACCGGGGAGCTGTTTTTT.

This clone turned up a few times. The chain has TRBV18 and TRBJ2-7; TRBD1 matches at 9 bases. This CDR3 is 16 amino acids long. V lost 3 bases, J lost 3 bases, and 9 bases stayed unmatched. Germline CDR1 is KGHSH and CDR2 is LQKENI. In DNA, the CDR3 is TGTGCCAGCTCACCCTCCCCCGGGACAGGGATCTACGAGCAGTACTTC. Translation: CASSPSPGTGIYEQYF.

The chain couples TRBV18 to TRBJ2-5; 12 bases are shared with TRBD1. Trimming at V came to 1 base and at J to 6 bases, leaving 6 bases not matched to a gene. The length of the CDR3 is 16 residues. CDR1 is KGHSH, CDR2 LQKENI, per germline. The CDR3: CASSPLGTGGVKTQYF. The DNA of the CDR3 is TGTGCCAGCTCACCACTCGGGACAGGGGGCGTGAAGACCCAGTACTTC.

This clone appeared a few times. This chain connects TRBV5-8 to TRBJ1-1; unclear D gene. V shed 4 bases and J shed 10 bases, with 20 bases lying between them. Germline V CDR1 and CDR2: SGHTS, YDEGEE. CDR3 length equals 14 residues. CDR3 loop: CASSINGYFPRAFF. CDR3 in DNA: TGTGCCAGCAGCATCAACGGATATTTTCCTAGAGCTTTCTTT.

Comment on this clone: Additional DNA sequences in this sample encode the identical CDR3. V usage is TRBV7-2 and J usage is TRBJ2-5, with D unresolved. Germline lookup yields CDR1 SGHTA and CDR2 FQGNSA. V was cut by 3 bases and J by 4 bases, with 6 bases left in between. The CDR3 runs to 12 residues. The CDR3 DNA follows: TGTGCCAGCAGCTTCCCTAGAGAGACCCAGTACTTC. Its translation is CASSFPRETQYF.

The chain links TRBV7-9 to TRBJ1-2; 9 positions agree with TRBD1. Germline values: CDR1 SEHNR, CDR2 FQNEAQ (reference sequence). Trimming cost V 7 bases and J 6 bases; bases outside gene matches: 9. The CDR3 has 14 residues. CDR3 sequence reads: CASTFTGGLDGYTF. In DNA form, the CDR3 reads TGTGCCAGCACTTTCACAGGGGGCCTTGATGGCTACACCTTC.

The chain recombines TRBV2 with TRBJ1-6, with 8 bases identical to TRBD1. This CDR3 is built from 16 residues. The germline V gene encodes CDR1 SNHLY and CDR2 FYNNEI. V was clipped by 7 bases and J by 0 bases; unmatched bases: 5. In DNA form, the CDR3 reads TGTGCCAGCAAAGGGACAGGACGCTCCTATAATTCACCCCTCCACTTT. Amino acid sequence: CASKGTGRSYNSPLHF.

This chain connects TRBV4-1 to TRBJ1-2; weak D call: TRBD1 (5 bases). Germline CDR1 MGHRA, CDR2 YSYEKL. This CDR3 is 14 amino acids long. V was clipped by 1 base and J by 7 bases, with 13 bases between them. For the CDR3, the DNA is TGCGCCAGCAGCCAAGCAGGGAACGGGCGTGGCTACACCTTC. Its translation: CASSQAGNGRGYTF.

The chain has TRBV15 and TRBJ1-1, with 9 nucleotides matching TRBD1. The V gene end was trimmed by 4 bases and the J gene end by 10 bases; junction bases not matched to a gene: 10. The germline gives CDR1 LNHNV, CDR2 YYDKDF (reference sequence). The CDR3 has 14 residues. DNA for the CDR3: TGTGCCACCAGCACCACGGACAGGGGATTCGCAGCTTTCTTT. Protein product: CATSTTDRGFAAFF.

This clone was found once. An end of the junction does not agree with germline; a read error may underlie this. V is TRBV30 and J is TRBJ2-7; 16 nucleotides align to TRBD2. Germline CDR1 reads GTSNPN; CDR2 reads SVGIG (reference sequence). CDR3 length: 14 residues. CDR3 sequence: CAWGPGLAGGPSFF. The CDR3 nucleotides read TGTGCCTGGGGTCCGGGACTAGCGGGAGGGCCCTCTTTCTTC. Together with reference TRBV30 and TRBJ2-7, the CDR3 gives the full variable domain: SQTIHQWPATLVQPVGSPLSLECTVEGTSNPNLYWYRQAAGRGLQLLFYSVGIGQISSEVPQNLSASRPQDRQFILSSKKLLLSDSGFYLCAWGPGLAGGPSFFGPGTRLTVT.

This clone was seen more than once but under ten times. The V gene is TRBV9, the J gene TRBJ2-7; D possibly corresponds to TRBD1 (5 bases). Trimming stripped 3 bases from V and 6 bases from J, with 13 bases between. The CDR3 spans 13 residues. CDR1 and CDR2 from the germline V gene are SGDLS and YYNGEE. CDR3 in amino acids: CASSDNRRSEQYF. As DNA, the CDR3 is TGTGCCAGCAGCGATAACAGGCGAAGCGAGCAGTACTTC.

This chain joins TRBV5-1 and TRBJ2-5, with TRBD2 identical over 11 bases. This CDR3 is built from 18 residues. V lost 0 bases and J lost 1; bases outside the gene matches: 8. Germline CDR1 is SGHRS and CDR2 is YFSETQ. CDR3 sequence: CASSLALTLAGAQETQYF. As DNA, the CDR3 is TGCGCCAGCAGCTTGGCTTTGACACTAGCGGGGGCCCAAGAGACCCAGTACTTC.

This clone was picked up a small number of times. This chain uses TRBV2 with TRBJ1-1; 11 nucleotides match TRBD1. Germline-derived CDR1 and CDR2 are SNHLY and FYNNEI. The CDR3 spans 15 residues. V lost 4 bases to trimming and J lost 4 bases; unmatched junction nucleotides: 5. CDR3 sequence reads: CASSAGQGAFTEAFF. CDR3 DNA: TGTGCCAGCAGTGCCGGACAGGGGGCCTTCACTGAAGCTTTCTTT.

The gene calls are TRBV4-2 and TRBJ1-1; D is unresolved. The CDR3 is 12 amino acids. V was cut by 5 bases and J by 4 bases, with 8 bases left in between. Looked up from germline, CDR1 is LGHNA and CDR2 is YNFKEQ. CDR3 region: CASSEAGTEAFF. CDR3 DNA sequence: TGTGCCAGCAGCGAAGCAGGCACTGAAGCTTTCTTT.